This T cell receptor beta chain originates from a study of blood T cell repertoires in COVID-19. Data came from immunoSEQ multiplex PCR; TCRdb stores just in-frame clones and leaves some out. The sample lists some 170,000 clones, about 75% occurring once. The germline CDR1 and CDR2 sequences are MNHEY and SVGAGI. Trimming took off 4 bases at V and 0 bases at J, with 7 bases between the two ends. CDR3 length: 14 amino acids. Sample: peripheral blood. The J gene is TRBJ1-5, the V gene TRBV6-5; no reliable D call. This clonotype originated in a woman aged 45-65 years with active or convalescent COVID-19. DNA for the CDR3: TGTGCCAGCAGTTTGGCGGATAGCAATCAGCCCCAGCATTTT. Protein product: CASSLADSNQPQHF.